This T cell receptor beta chain was retrieved from a study of shared clonotypes between healthy human individuals. Notes on the study in general: Rarefaction exposed incomplete sorted-subset sequencing despite large depth.

With respect to this clone: Its antigen remains unknown.

Sequencing was performed with immunoSEQ multiplex PCR; in TCRdb, only in-frame clones are kept and a portion is missing. The table shows some 2,100,000 clones, with 93% occurring only once. Naive CD8 cells comprised CD45RO-negative, CCR7-positively selected cells, excluding terminally differentiated effector memory CD45RA+ cells. The germline V gene encodes CDR1 SNHLY and CDR2 FYNNEI. Deletions cut 8 bases from V and 0 bases from J, with 8 bases between. The CDR3 covers 13 residues. Sequencing input: naive CD8+ T cells from PBMCs. The rearrangement joins TRBV2 to TRBJ2-1; D call uncertain. The receptor was derived from a man aged 18 to 30 in good health. Some clones in this sample may be carry-over from other donors' samples. The CDR3 region has the DNA TGTGCCAGCGCGTCGACCTCCTACAATGAGCAGTTCTTC. It encodes CASASTSYNEQFF.